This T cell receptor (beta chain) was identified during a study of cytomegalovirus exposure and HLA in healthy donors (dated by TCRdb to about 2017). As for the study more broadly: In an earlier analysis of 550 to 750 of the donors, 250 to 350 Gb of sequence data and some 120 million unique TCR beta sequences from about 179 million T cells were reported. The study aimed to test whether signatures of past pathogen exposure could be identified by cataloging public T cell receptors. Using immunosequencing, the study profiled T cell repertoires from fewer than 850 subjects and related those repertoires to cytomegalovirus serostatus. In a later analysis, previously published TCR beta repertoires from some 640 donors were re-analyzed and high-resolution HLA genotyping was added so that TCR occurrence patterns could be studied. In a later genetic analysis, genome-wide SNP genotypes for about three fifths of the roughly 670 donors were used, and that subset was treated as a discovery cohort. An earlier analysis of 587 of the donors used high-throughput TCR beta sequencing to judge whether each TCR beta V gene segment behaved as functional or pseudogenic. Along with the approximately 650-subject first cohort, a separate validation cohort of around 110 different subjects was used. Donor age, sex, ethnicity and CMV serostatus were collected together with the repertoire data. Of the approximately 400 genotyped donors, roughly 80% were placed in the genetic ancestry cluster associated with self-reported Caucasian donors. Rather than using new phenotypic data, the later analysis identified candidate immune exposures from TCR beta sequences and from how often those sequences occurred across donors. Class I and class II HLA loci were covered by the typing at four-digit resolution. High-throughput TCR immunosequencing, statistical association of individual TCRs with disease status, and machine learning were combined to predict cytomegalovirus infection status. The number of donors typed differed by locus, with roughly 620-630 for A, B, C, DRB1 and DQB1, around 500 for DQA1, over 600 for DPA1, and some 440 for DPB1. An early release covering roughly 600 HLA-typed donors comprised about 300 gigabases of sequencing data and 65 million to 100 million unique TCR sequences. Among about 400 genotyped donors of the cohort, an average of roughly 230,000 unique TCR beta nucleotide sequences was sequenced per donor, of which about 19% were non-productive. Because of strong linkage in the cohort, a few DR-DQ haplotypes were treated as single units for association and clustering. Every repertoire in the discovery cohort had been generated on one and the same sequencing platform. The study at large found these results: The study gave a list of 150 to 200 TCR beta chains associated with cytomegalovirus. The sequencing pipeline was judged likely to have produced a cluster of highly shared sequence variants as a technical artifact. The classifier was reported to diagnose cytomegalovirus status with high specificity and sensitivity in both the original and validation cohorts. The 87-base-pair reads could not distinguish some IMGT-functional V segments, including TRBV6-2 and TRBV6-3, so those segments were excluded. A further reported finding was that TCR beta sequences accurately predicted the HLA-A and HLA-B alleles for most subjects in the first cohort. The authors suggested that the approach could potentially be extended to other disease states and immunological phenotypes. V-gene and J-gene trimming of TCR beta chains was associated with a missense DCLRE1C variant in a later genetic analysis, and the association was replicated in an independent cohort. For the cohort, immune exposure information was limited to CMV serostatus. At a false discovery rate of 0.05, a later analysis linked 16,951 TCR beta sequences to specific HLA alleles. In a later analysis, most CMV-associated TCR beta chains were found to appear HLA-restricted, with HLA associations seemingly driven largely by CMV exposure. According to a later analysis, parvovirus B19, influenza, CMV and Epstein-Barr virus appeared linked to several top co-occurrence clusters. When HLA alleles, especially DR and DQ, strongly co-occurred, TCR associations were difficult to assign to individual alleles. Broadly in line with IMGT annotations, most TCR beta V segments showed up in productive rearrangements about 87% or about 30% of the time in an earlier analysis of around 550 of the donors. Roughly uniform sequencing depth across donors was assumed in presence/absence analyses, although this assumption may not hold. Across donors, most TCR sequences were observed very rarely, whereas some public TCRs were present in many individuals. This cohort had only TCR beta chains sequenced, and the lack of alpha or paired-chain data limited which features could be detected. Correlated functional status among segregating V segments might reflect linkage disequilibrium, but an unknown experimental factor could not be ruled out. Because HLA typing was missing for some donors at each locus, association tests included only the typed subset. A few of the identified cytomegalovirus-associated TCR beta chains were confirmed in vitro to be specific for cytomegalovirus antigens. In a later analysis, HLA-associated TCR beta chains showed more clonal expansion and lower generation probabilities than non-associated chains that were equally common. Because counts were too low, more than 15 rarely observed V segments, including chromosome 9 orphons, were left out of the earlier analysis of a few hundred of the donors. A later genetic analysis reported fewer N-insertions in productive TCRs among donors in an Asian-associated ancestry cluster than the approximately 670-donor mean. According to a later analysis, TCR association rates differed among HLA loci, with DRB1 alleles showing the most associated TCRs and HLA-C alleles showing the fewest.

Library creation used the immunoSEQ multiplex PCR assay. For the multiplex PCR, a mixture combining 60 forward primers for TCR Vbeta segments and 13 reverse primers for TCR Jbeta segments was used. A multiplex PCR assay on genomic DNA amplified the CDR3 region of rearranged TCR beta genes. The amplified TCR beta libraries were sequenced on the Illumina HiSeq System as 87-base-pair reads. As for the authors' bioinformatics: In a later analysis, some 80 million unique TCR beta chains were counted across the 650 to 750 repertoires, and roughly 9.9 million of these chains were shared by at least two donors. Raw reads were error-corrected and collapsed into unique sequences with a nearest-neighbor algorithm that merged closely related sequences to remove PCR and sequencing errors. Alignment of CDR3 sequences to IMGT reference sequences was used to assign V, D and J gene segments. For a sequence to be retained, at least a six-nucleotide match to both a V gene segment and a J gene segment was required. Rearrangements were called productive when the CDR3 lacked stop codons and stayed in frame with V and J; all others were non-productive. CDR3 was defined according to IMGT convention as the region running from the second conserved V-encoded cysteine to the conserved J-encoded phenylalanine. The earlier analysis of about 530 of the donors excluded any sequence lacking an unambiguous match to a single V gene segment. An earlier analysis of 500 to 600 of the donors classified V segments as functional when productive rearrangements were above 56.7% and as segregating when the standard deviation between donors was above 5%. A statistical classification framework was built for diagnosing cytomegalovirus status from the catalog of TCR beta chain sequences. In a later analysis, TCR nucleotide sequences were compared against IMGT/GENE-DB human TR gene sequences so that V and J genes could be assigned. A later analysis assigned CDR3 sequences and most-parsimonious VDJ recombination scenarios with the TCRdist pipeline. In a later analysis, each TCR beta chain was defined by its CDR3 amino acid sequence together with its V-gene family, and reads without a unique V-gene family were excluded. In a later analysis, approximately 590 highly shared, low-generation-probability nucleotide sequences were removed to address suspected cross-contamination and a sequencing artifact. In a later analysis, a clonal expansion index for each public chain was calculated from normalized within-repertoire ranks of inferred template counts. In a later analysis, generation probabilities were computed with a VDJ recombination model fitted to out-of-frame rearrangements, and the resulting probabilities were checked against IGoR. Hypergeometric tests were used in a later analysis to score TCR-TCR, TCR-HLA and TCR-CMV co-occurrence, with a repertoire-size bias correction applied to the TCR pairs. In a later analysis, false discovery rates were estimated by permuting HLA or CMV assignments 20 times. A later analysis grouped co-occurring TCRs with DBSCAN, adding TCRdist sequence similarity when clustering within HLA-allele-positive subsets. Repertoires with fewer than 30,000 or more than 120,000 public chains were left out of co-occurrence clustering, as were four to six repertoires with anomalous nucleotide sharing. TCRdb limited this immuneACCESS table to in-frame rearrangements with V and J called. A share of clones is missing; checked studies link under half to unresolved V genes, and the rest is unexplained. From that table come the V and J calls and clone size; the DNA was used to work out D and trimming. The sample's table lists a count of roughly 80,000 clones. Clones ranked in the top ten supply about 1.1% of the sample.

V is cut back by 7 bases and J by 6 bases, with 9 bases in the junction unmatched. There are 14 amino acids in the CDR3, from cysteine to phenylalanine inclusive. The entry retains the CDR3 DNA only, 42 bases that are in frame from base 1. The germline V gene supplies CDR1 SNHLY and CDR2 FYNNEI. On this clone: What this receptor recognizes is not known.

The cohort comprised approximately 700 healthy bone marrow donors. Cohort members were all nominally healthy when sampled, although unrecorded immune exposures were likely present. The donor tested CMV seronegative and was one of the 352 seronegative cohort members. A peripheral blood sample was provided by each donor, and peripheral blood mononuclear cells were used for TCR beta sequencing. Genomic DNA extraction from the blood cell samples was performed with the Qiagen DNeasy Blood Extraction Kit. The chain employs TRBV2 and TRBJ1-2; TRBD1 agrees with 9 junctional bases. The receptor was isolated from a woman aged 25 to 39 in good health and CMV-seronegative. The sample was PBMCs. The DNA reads TGTGCCAGCACCCTTGAGACAGGGGGTCATGGCTACACCTTC. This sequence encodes CASTLETGGHGYTF.